This T cell receptor (beta chain) was recorded in a study of response to subunit inactivated influenza vaccine. From the RT-PCR reads, TCRdb called clonotypes with MiXCR, one entry per CDR3 protein. The table records 550,000 to 800,000 distinct CDR3 sequences, about a sixth of them present only once. Study-level points and caveats: It was suggested by the authors that few new T cells are recruited by each seasonal influenza vaccination.

CDR3 length equals 16 residues. The germline V gene encodes CDR1 LNHDA and CDR2 SQIVND (reference sequence). The V gene lost 3 bases and the J gene lost 6 bases, with 17 bases spanning the gap. A few counts support this clonotype. The antigen is not known. The TCR originated in a man aged 50 to 60 who received an inactivated influenza vaccine. The sequencing here drew on PBMCs from blood, taken 11 to 12 days after vaccination. V and J are TRBV19 and TRBJ2-2; possible D gene TRBD1, 6 bases. The CDR3 nucleotides are TGTGCCAGTAGTATTCTCCAGGGGAATCGTGCCGGGGAGCTGTTTTTT. It codes for CASSILQGNRAGELFF.